Each of the 15 T cell receptor beta chains below was sequenced from the same sample in a study of shared clonotypes between healthy human individuals. Repertoires were generated with immunoSEQ multiplex PCR, while TCRdb's copy carries only in-frame clones and drops some. Seen here are around 2.1 million clones, about 93% observed once, and the top ten hold roughly 1.7%. CD45RO-negative CD8 cells positively selected for CCR7 made up the naive population, which excluded terminally differentiated effector memory CD45RA+ cells. The sequencing input was naive CD8+ T cells from PBMCs. These receptors were taken from a man aged 18 to 30 in good health. Some clones in this sample may be carry-over from other donors' samples.

For the CDR3, the DNA is TGTGCCAGCAGCTCGACCGTGATGAACACTGAAGCTTTCTTT. It translates to CASSSTVMNTEAFF. The chain couples TRBV7-8 to TRBJ1-1; no firm D call. Germline values: CDR1 SGHVS, CDR2 FQNEAQ. CDR3 length: 14 residues. V dropped 4 bases and J dropped 0 bases, with 9 bases sitting between them.

V usage is TRBV6-1 and J usage is TRBJ1-1; D possibly corresponds to TRBD1 (6 bases). CDR3 length: 13 residues. Germline lookup yields CDR1 MNHNS and CDR2 SASEGT. The V end was cut by 2 bases, the J end by 3 bases, with 7 bases between. CDR3 loop: CASSERGYTEAFF. CDR3 in DNA: TGTGCCAGCAGTGAAAGGGGGTACACTGAAGCTTTCTTT.

The chain joins TRBV4-3 to TRBJ2-1; D is perhaps TRBD1 or TRBD2 (5 bases each). V lost 0 bases and J lost 13, with 16 bases in between. Germline-derived CDR1 and CDR2 are LGHNA and YSLEER. This CDR3 contains 14 residues. The CDR3 sequence: CASSQDQGTRRQFF. The CDR3 region has the DNA TGCGCCAGCAGCCAAGACCAAGGGACCCGACGCCAGTTCTTC.

The rearrangement links TRBV27 to TRBJ2-1, with 9 bases lining up with TRBD2. V was clipped by 4 bases and J by 7 bases; unmatched bases: 8. Germline-derived CDR1 and CDR2 are MNHEY and SMNVEV (reference sequence). This CDR3 is 15 amino acids long. CDR3: CASSSFAGGSNEQFF. The CDR3 nucleotides read TGTGCCAGCAGTTCATTCGCGGGAGGGAGTAATGAGCAGTTCTTC.

The V call is TRBV9, the J call TRBJ2-1; D is tentatively TRBD1 or TRBD2 (5 bases each). The V and J ends lost 4 bases and 8 bases respectively, with 16 bases between them. Germline V gives CDR1 SGDLS, CDR2 YYNGEE. The length of the CDR3 is 14 residues. CDR3: CASSPQGLGDEQFF. The CDR3 DNA reads TGTGCCAGCAGCCCCCAGGGCCTGGGGGATGAGCAGTTCTTC.

In DNA form, the CDR3 reads TGTGCCAGCAGTGAAAGCATCGGACAGATTTCCTACGAGCAGTACTTC. Translated, it gives CASSESIGQISYEQYF. The rearrangement uses TRBV6-1 and TRBJ2-7; tentatively, D is TRBD1 (6 bases). V shed 2 bases and J shed 1 base, with 15 bases lying between them. CDR1 is MNHNS and CDR2 is SASEGT in the germline V gene. There are 16 residues in the CDR3.

The chain couples TRBV5-6 to TRBJ1-2; D unresolved. Germline values: CDR1 SGHDT, CDR2 YYEEEE. CDR3 length: 15 residues. The V gene lost 2 bases and the J gene lost 4 bases, with 15 bases spanning the gap. CDR3 nucleotide sequence: TGTGCCAGCAGCTTAGGTCGGGCAACTGGCTATGGCTACACCTTC. Protein: CASSLGRATGYGYTF.

This sequence joins TRBV5-6 and TRBJ2-7, with D possibly called TRBD1 or TRBD2 (5 bases each). The CDR3 has 13 amino acids. CDR1 and CDR2 from the germline V gene are SGHDT and YYEEEE. Trimming pared 4 bases from V and 2 bases from J, leaving 10 bases between. The CDR3 loop reads CASSGDGTYEQYF. The DNA for the CDR3 is TGTGCCAGCAGCGGGGACGGGACCTACGAGCAGTACTTC.

The chain joins TRBV28 to TRBJ2-5, with a weak D call TRBD1 (5 bases). V dropped 4 bases and J dropped 9 bases, with 12 bases sitting between them. The germline gives CDR1 MDHEN, CDR2 SYDVKM. The CDR3 runs to 12 residues. This CDR3 is CASSSLKGPQYF. In DNA, the CDR3 is TGTGCCAGCAGTTCCCTCAAGGGGCCCCAGTACTTC. The entire variable domain, with the rest obtained from reference TRBV28 and TRBJ2-5, is as follows: DVKVTQSSRYLVKRTGEKVFLECVQDMDHENMFWYRQDPGLGLRLIYFSYDVKMKEKGDIPEGYSVSREKKERFSLILESASTNQTSMYLCASSSLKGPQYFGPGTRLLVL.

The chain couples TRBV11-2 to TRBJ2-1; the match to TRBD1 covers 7 bases. Germline CDR1 SGHAT, CDR2 FQNNGV. The CDR3 extends over 16 amino acids. V shed 4 bases, J shed 7 bases, and the junction held 13 bases outside the gene matches. The CDR3 sequence: CASSSLTGRKGNEQFF. The CDR3 DNA reads as TGTGCCAGCAGCTCACTGACAGGGCGGAAGGGGAATGAGCAGTTCTTC.

This clone was seen once. This sequence joins TRBV16 and TRBJ2-7; D is possibly TRBD1 (6 bases). Trimming shortened V by 1 base and J by 4 bases, and 8 bases separated the two germline ends. Germline CDR1 reads KGHSY; CDR2 reads FQNENV. CDR3 size: 13 residues. The CDR3 coding sequence is TGTGCCAGCAGCCAATGGGACAATTACGAGCAGTACTTC. Translated: CASSQWDNYEQYF.

This clone was found once. V and J are TRBV7-9 and TRBJ1-2; TRBD1 matches at 7 bases. Germline lookup yields CDR1 SEHNR and CDR2 FQNEAQ (reference sequence). The CDR3 loop spans 17 amino acids. Trimming removed 5 bases from V and 7 bases from J; junction bases left unmatched: 19. The CDR3 DNA is TGTGCCAGCAGCGATTATTGGACAGGCGCCCTCGGCTGTGGCTACACCTTC. Translation gives CASSDYWTGALGCGYTF.

The chain employs TRBV7-2 and TRBJ2-1; 7 bases match TRBD2. CDR1 is SGHTA, CDR2 FQGNSA, per germline. This CDR3 comprises 15 residues. J gave up 9 bases and V 1 base, and 9 bases lay outside the gene matches. DNA of the CDR3: TGTGCCAGCAGCTTAGGAACTAGCGCCCATGGTGAGCAGTTCTTC. Amino acid sequence: CASSLGTSAHGEQFF.

This chain joins TRBV5-4 and TRBJ2-3; no definite D call. This CDR3 comprises 16 residues. Trimming shortened V by 3 bases and J by 3 bases, and 17 bases separated the two germline ends. Germline lookup yields CDR1 SGHNT and CDR2 YYREEE (reference sequence). In DNA, the CDR3 is TGTGCCAGCAGCTCTCGGACCCTTCTGGGGACAGATACGCAGTATTTT. This sequence encodes CASSSRTLLGTDTQYF.

The rearrangement uses TRBV19 and TRBJ2-1; the match to TRBD2 covers 8 bases. The CDR3 loop spans 15 amino acids. Looked up from germline, CDR1 is LNHDA and CDR2 is SQIVND (reference sequence). The junction had 12 bases not matched to a gene; V was cut back by 7 bases and J by 7 bases. The DNA of the CDR3 is TGTGCCAGTATGGAGAAGCGGGAGACGAGTAATGAGCAGTTCTTC. Translating gives CASMEKRETSNEQFF.